This T cell receptor beta chain was obtained from a study of blood T cell repertoires in COVID-19. At the level of the study: The United States, Italy and Spain provided the acute and convalescent COVID-19 samples. Sample material is recorded as cDNA or gDNA derived from T cells, B-cell-depleted T cells, or PBMCs.

How the authors handled the data: It was from reference gene primer amplification that nucleated cell counts were estimated. Clones were read by immunoSEQ multiplex PCR, and TCRdb kept only the in-frame ones, dropping some. V, J and clone size derive from that table, while D and trimming were established from the DNA sequence. The sample has around 370,000 clones, around 90% seen once. The V and J ends lost 0 bases and 5 bases, in that order; junction bases with no gene match: 10. CDR1 and CDR2 (germline): KGHSH, LQKENI. The CDR3 is 17 residues long. This chain uses TRBV18 with TRBJ2-5, with 9 nucleotides matching TRBD1. The sample was peripheral blood. The clonotype comes from a woman aged 18-30 years who had recovered from COVID-19. The CDR3 DNA follows: TGTGCCAGCTCACCACCGCTTCAGGACAGGGGTAGGGAGACCCAGTACTTC. Its protein is CASSPPLQDRGRETQYF.